Below are 5 T cell receptor beta chains sequenced from a single sample in a study of shared clonotypes between healthy human individuals. The protocol was immunoSEQ multiplex PCR, while the TCRdb copy is restricted to in-frame clones and leaves out a portion. Counted here are approximately 1.1 million clones, about 80% occurring once; the ten biggest clones make up 0.52%. Sequencing was done on a sample of memory CD4+ T cells from PBMCs. Regarding subset: CD45RA-negative fraction. The receptors were gathered from a man aged 18-30 years in good health. Some clones in this sample may be carry-over from other donors' samples.

This clone occurred a few times. One junction end disagrees with the germline gene, perhaps due to a read error. This chain joins TRBV25-1 and TRBJ2-3; D might be TRBD1 or TRBD2, each matching 5 bases. CDR1 and CDR2 (germline): MGHDK, SYGVNS. This CDR3 is built from 12 residues. The CDR3 sequence: CASSVHLGNRKF. DNA for the CDR3: TGTGCCAGCAGTGTTCACCTCGGGAACAGGAAATTT.

J is TRBJ1-1 and V is TRBV7-2; D remains unclear. This CDR3 region has 14 residues. Germline-derived CDR1 and CDR2 are SGHTA and FQGNSA. V shed 5 bases and J shed 0 bases, with 10 bases lying between them. Written as DNA, the CDR3 is TGTGCCAGCAGCCCCCGGGCCATGAACACTGAAGCTTTCTTT. Translating gives CASSPRAMNTEAFF.

A note on this clone: The germline gene is not matched at one end of the junction; a read error may be the cause. The chain combines TRBV10-3 with TRBJ2-3; D is perhaps TRBD1 (5 bases). The germline V gene encodes CDR1 ENHRY and CDR2 SYGVKD. The CDR3 is 14 residues long. The CDR3 DNA reads TGTGCCATCGGTGACAGTAGAGACACAGATACGCAGTATTTT. Translating it yields CAIGDSRDTDTQYF.

V usage is TRBV14 and J usage is TRBJ2-3; D is undetermined. Trimming shortened V by 4 bases and J by 2 bases, and 7 bases separated the two germline ends. The CDR3 is 13 amino acids. Per germline, CDR1 SGHDN and CDR2 FVKESK. The CDR3 is CASSPIDTDTQYF. The DNA for the CDR3 is TGTGCCAGCAGCCCAATCGACACAGATACGCAGTATTTT.

This rearrangement joins TRBV7-7 to TRBJ2-5; possible D gene TRBD2, 7 bases. The CDR3 has 14 residues. Germline assignment: CDR1 SSHAT and CDR2 FNYEAQ (reference sequence). V lost 5 bases, J lost 5 bases, and 15 bases lay in between. This CDR3 is CASSQERGGETQYF. CDR3 nucleotides: TGTGCCAGCAGCCAAGAGAGGGGGGGGGAGACCCAGTACTTC.